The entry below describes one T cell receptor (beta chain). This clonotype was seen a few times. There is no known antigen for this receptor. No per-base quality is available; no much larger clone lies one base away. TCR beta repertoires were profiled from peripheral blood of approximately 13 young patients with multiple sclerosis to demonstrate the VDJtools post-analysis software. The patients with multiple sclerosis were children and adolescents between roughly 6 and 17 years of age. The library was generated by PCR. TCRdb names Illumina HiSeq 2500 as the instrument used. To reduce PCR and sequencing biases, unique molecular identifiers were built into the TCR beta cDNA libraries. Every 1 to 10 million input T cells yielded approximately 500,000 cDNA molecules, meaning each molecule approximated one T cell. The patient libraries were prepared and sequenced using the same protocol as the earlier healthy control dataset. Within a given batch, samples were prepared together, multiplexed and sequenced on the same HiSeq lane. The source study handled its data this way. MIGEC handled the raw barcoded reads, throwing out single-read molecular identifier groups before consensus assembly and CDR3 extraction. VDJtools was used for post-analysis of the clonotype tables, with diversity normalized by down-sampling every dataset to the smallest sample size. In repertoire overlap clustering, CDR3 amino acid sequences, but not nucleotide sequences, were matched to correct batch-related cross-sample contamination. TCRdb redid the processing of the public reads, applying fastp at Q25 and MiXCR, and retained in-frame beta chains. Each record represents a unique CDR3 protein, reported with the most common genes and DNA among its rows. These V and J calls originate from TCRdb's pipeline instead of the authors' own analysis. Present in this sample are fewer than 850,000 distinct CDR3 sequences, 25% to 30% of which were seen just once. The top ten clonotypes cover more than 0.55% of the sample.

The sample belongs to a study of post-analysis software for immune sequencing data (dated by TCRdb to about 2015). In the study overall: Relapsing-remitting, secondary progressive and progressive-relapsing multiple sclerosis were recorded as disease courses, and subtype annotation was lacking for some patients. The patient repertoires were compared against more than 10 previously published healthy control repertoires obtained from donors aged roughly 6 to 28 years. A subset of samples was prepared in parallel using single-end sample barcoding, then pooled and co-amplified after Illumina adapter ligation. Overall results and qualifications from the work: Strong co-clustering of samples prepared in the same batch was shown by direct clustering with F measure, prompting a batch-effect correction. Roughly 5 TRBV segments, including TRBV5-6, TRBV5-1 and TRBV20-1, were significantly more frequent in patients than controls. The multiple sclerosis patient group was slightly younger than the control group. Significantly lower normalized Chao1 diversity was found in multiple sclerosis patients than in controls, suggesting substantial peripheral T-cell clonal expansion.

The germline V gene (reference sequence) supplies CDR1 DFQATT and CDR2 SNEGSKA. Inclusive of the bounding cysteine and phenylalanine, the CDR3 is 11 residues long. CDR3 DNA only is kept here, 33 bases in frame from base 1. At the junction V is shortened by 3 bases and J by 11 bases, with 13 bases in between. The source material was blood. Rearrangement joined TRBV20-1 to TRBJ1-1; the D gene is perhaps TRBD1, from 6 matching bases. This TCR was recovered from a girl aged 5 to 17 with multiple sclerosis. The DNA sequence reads TGCAGTGCTAGCGGGGGCGGGGTTGCTTTCTTT. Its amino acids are CSASGGGVAFF.